This T cell receptor beta chain was identified in a study of regulatory T cells in long-lasting Graves disease. Study-wide background: Over 5 years of antithyroid drugs with positive TSH receptor antibodies was taken to mean persistent Graves' disease.

The time point was: persistent/refractory GD, antithyroid drugs over 5 years with positive TRAb. The TCR library was prepared using RNA isolated from PBMCs. TCR beta libraries were built with iRepertoire HTBI primers and Arm-PCR of CDR3 regions. TCRdb reprocessed the multiplex PCR reads via MiXCR and lists one record per CDR3 protein. Of about 420,000 distinct CDR3 sequences detected, around a quarter appear once; the ten largest clones hold roughly 28%. CDR1 and CDR2 (germline): SGHTA, FQGNSA. The CDR3 covers 14 residues. V was pared by 2 bases and J by 2 bases, with 10 bases between. This clonotype has just a few counts.

V and J are TRBV7-2 and TRBJ2-7; D not certain. Sequences were derived from peripheral blood mononuclear cells (PBMCs), sampled when the disease was refractory, from a patient treated with antithyroid drugs. This receptor was identified in a female donor with Graves disease. DNA of the CDR3: TGTGCCAGCAGCTTACCCCCCTCAGCCTACGAGCAGTACTTC. This translates into CASSLPPSAYEQYF. The whole variable domain, filled in from reference TRBV7-2 and TRBJ2-7, reads GAGVSQSPSNKVTEKGKDVELRCDPISGHTALYWYRQSLGQGLEFLIYFQGNSAPDKSGLPSDRFSAERTGGSVSTLTIQRTQQEDSAVYLCASSLPPSAYEQYFGPGTRLTVT.